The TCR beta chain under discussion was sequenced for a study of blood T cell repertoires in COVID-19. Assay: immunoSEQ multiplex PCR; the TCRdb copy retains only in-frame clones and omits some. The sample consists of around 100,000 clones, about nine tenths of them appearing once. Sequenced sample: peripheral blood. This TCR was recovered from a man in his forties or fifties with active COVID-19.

In DNA form, the CDR3 reads TGTGCCAGCAGTTCCGCAGGGGGCTTCTCTGGAAACACCATATATTTT. This gives the protein CASSSAGGFSGNTIYF. The V gene is TRBV6-5, the J gene TRBJ1-3; 8 bases match TRBD1. Trimming cost V 4 bases and J 0 bases; bases outside gene matches: 5. The length of the CDR3 is 16 residues. The V gene's germline CDR1 is MNHEY and CDR2 SVGAGI.